This T cell receptor (beta chain) appears in the sequencing data of a study of blood T cells in healthy people across ages. The study's findings and limits: Per million T cells, TCR beta diversity dropped roughly linearly as age increased.

This clonotype came up many times. Its specificity is unknown. Then a second PCR, running about 7 to 11 cycles, was carried out with a sample-barcoded 5' primer and a J-beta primer mix. Each CDR3 protein gets one entry after TCRdb re-called the 5' RACE reads with MiXCR. The repertoire holds about 680,000 distinct CDR3 sequences, over 45% seen once, with 30% to 40% in the top ten. The sequence came from a woman in her fifties or sixties in good health. Source material: blood.

The DNA for the CDR3 is TGCAGCGTTACCGAAAGGATTTCCGAGCAGTACTTC. Residues: CSVTERISEQYF. The rearrangement links TRBV29-1 to TRBJ2-7; D unresolved. The CDR3 length is 12 residues. Trimming pared 5 bases from V and 6 bases from J, leaving 14 bases between. Germline V lookup: CDR1 SQVTM, CDR2 ANQGSEA.